This entry concerns a single T cell receptor beta chain. These data are taken from a study of T cells after yellow fever vaccination. The CDR3 contains 14 residues. The germline CDR1 and CDR2 sequences are SGHTA and FQGNSA. V lost 7 bases, J lost 2 bases, and 11 bases lay in between. TCRdb reprocessed the 5' RACE reads with MiXCR, giving one entry per CDR3 protein. The sample shows 600,000 to 750,000 distinct CDR3 sequences, approximately 13% of them seen only once. This sequence was found in a man aged 25-40 years who received the YFV17D yellow fever vaccine. The V and J genes are TRBV7-2 and TRBJ2-2, with TRBD1 as a possible D gene (6 bases). The source material was PBMCs, sampled on the day of the yellow fever booster vaccination. CDR3 nucleotide sequence: TGTGCCAGCACCGACAGGTTTAACACCGGGGAGCTGTTTTTT. As protein: CASTDRFNTGELFF.